This T cell receptor (beta chain) was identified during a study of T-cell memory formation after mild COVID-19. Study-wide results and limits: The authors did not confirm SARS-CoV-2 specificity of second-wave clones peaking day 37.

The CDR3 totals 14 residues. V was clipped by 2 bases and J by 6 bases, with 8 bases between them. In the case of this clonotype: No antigen is known for it.

Barcoded TCR alpha and TCR beta cDNA libraries with UMIs came from 5'RACE using constant-segment primers. TCRdb reprocessed the 5' RACE reads with MiXCR, giving one entry per CDR3 protein. The sample lists some 490,000 distinct CDR3 sequences, 15% to 20% occurring once. The specimen was PBMCs or a T cell subset sorted from them (not recorded which). The receptor's source is an adult woman who had mild COVID-19 (a few samples of this study predate the infection). Cell type and time point are not known. The chain joins TRBV12-3 or TRBV12-4 to TRBJ1-6; D uncertain. In DNA, the CDR3 is TGTGCCAGCAGTTTACGGCATCGTAATTCACCCCTCCACTTT. This codes for CASSLRHRNSPLHF.